These 27 T cell receptor beta chains were all obtained from the same sample, sequenced in a study of regulatory T cells in long-lasting Graves disease (dated by TCRdb to the early 2020s). This sample's time point label indicates: newly diagnosed GD, antithyroid drugs for less than 3 months. For both TCR sequencing and RNA sequencing, RNA was extracted from PBMCs using TRIzol. The library was generated by multiplex PCR. TCRdb shows the sequencer as Illumina HiSeq 4000. To build TCR beta libraries, CDR3 regions were amplified by Arm-PCR using iRepertoire HTBI primers. The public reads were quality trimmed at Q25 with fastp and then assembled into clones with MiXCR by TCRdb, keeping productive beta chains. Here each entry gathers all rows of one CDR3 protein and keeps the most common genes and DNA. The table for this sample lists about 350,000 distinct CDR3 sequences; roughly 15% of them were counted only once. The top ten clonotypes cover 20% to 25% of the sample.

Separately, the same data were catalogued under a study of T cells in Graves' hyperthyroidism and ophthalmopathy.

Source: peripheral blood mononuclear cells (PBMCs), taken at new diagnosis, from a patient treated with antithyroid drugs. Receptors originate from a woman under 30 with Graves disease. Donor details come from another sample of the same person, matched by shared clones.

This clonotype was detected ten times or more. The J gene is TRBJ2-1, the V gene TRBV30; tentatively, D is TRBD1 (6 bases). In germline, CDR1 is GTSNPN, CDR2 SVGIG (reference sequence). Trimming removed 5 bases at V and 3 bases at J, with 14 bases between. This CDR3 spans 14 amino acids. CDR3: CAWETGGRYNEQFF. DNA for the CDR3: TGTGCCTGGGAGACAGGAGGACGCTACAATGAGCAGTTCTTC.

This rearrangement joins TRBV30 to TRBJ1-1, with D hard to call. This CDR3 is built from 15 residues. CDR1 and CDR2 from the germline V gene are GTSNPN and SVGIG (reference sequence). Trimming cost V 0 bases and J 2 bases, with 13 bases left between them. This chain's CDR3 is CAWSVRREINTEAFF. The DNA for the CDR3 is TGTGCCTGGAGTGTACGGAGGGAGATTAACACTGAAGCTTTCTTT.

The CDR3: CASKAGESISPLHF. In nucleotides, the CDR3 is TGTGCCAGTAAAGCAGGGGAGTCGATTTCACCCCTCCACTTT. V usage is TRBV19 and J usage is TRBJ1-6, with D possibly TRBD1 on 6 matching bases. Germline loops: CDR1 LNHDA, CDR2 SQIVND (reference sequence). This CDR3 is built from 14 residues. Trimming shortened V by 7 bases and J by 9 bases, and 16 bases separated the two germline ends.

This clonotype was recorded at least ten times. The CDR3 region has the DNA TGCGCCAGCAGCCCCACCCCGGGACAAGAGACCCAGTACTTC. Translated: CASSPTPGQETQYF. This chain links TRBV5-1 with TRBJ2-5, with D perhaps TRBD2 (5 bases). Germline V gives CDR1 SGHRS, CDR2 YFSETQ. Deletions cut 4 bases from V and 2 bases from J, with 12 bases between. The CDR3 is 14 residues long.

This clonotype was observed at least ten times. V gene TRBV20-1 combines with J gene TRBJ2-4, with a tentative D call TRBD2 (5 bases). CDR1 is DFQATT and CDR2 is SNEGSKA in the germline V gene (reference sequence). This CDR3 has 15 amino acids. V lost 3 bases, J lost 0 bases, and 12 bases lay in between. For the CDR3, the DNA is TGCAGTGCTAGGGAGGCCCCCGTAGCCAAAAACATTCAGTACTTC. It encodes CSAREAPVAKNIQYF.

The sample holds many counts of this clonotype. This chain connects TRBV28 to TRBJ1-3, with D unresolved. The V end was cut by 7 bases, the J end by 2 bases, with 12 bases between. CDR1 and CDR2 from the germline V gene are MDHEN and SYDVKM. The CDR3 is made up of 14 amino acids. The CDR3 sequence: CASMADLPGNTIYF. In DNA, the CDR3 is TGTGCCAGCATGGCGGACCTACCTGGAAACACCATATATTTT.

This clonotype was counted at least ten times. The V gene is TRBV30, the J gene TRBJ1-2; D is ambiguous. Trimming cost V 3 bases and J 8 bases, with 28 bases left between them. The germline V gene has CDR1 GTSNPN and CDR2 SVGIG (reference sequence). CDR3 size: 17 residues. CDR3 region: CAWRAAGMDSRRRGYTF. The DNA of the CDR3 is TGTGCCTGGAGGGCGGCCGGTATGGACTCCCGACGAAGGGGCTACACCTTC.

This clonotype has just a few counts. The V gene is TRBV2, the J gene TRBJ1-2, with 7 bases fitting TRBD1. Germline loops: CDR1 SNHLY, CDR2 FYNNEI. The CDR3 is made up of 13 amino acids. Unmatched junction bases numbered 7, after V lost 5 bases and J lost 7 bases. The CDR3 reads CASSSNRGGGYTF. DNA for the CDR3: TGTGCCAGCAGTTCTAACAGGGGCGGTGGCTACACCTTC.

This clonotype was detected many times. The chain employs TRBV4-2 and TRBJ1-1; TRBD1 is a possible D gene (6 bases). The CDR3 is 16 residues long. Trimming stripped 1 base from V and 3 bases from J, with 15 bases between. Germline-derived CDR1 and CDR2 are LGHNA and YNFKEQ. CDR3 amino acids: CASSQGLTGTHTEAFF. Here the CDR3 DNA reads TGTGCCAGCAGCCAAGGGCTGACAGGTACTCACACTGAAGCTTTCTTT.

This clonotype was recorded many times. The rearrangement uses TRBV6-1 and TRBJ1-2; D may be TRBD1 (5 bases). V dropped 5 bases and J dropped 2 bases, with 12 bases sitting between them. Germline V lookup: CDR1 MNHNS, CDR2 SASEGT. The CDR3 extends over 14 amino acids. CDR3 loop: CASSQSRANYGYTF. CDR3 bases: TGTGCCAGCAGTCAAAGCAGGGCCAACTATGGCTACACCTTC.

The chain combines TRBV19 with TRBJ2-1, with no clear D. Between the trimmed V and J ends, which lost 3 bases and 6 bases, there was a span of 6 bases. Germline-derived CDR1 and CDR2 are LNHDA and SQIVND (reference sequence). The CDR3 covers 12 residues. The CDR3 nucleotides are TGTGCCAGTAGTATTACGGTCAATGAGCAGTTCTTC. Translated, it gives CASSITVNEQFF.

In this sample, this clonotype turned up many times. The chain links TRBV6-5 to TRBJ2-7, with 10 bases aligning to TRBD1. CDR1 is MNHEY, CDR2 SVGAGI, per germline. This CDR3 has 15 residues. Losses at the gene ends were 4 bases for V and 2 bases for J; bases not matched to a gene: 5. DNA of the CDR3: TGTGCCAGCAGTTTCGGGACAGGGGTGCCCTACGAGCAGTACTTC. This gives the protein CASSFGTGVPYEQYF.

Worth noting for this clonotype: One base away lies a much larger clone, so this may be a sequencing read error. This chain uses TRBV6-1 with TRBJ2-5; 9 nucleotides line up with TRBD1. The end of the DNA is better explained by TRBJ2-1, so the J call may be wrong. This CDR3 contains 14 residues. Germline lookup yields CDR1 MNHNS and CDR2 SASEGT. The CDR3 loop reads CASRLTGGYNGQFF. DNA for the CDR3: TGTGCCAGCAGGCTGACAGGGGGTTACAATGGGCAGTTCTTC.

This clonotype was observed at least ten times. The V and J genes are TRBV10-3 and TRBJ2-1, with 7 positions matching TRBD2. Germline assignment: CDR1 ENHRY and CDR2 SYGVKD. The V and J ends lost 7 bases and 6 bases, in that order; junction bases with no gene match: 12. The length of the CDR3 is 15 residues. The CDR3 here is CAIMAQAGVGNEQFF. DNA for the CDR3: TGTGCCATCATGGCCCAGGCGGGAGTGGGCAATGAGCAGTTCTTC.

This clonotype was recorded at least ten times. V usage is TRBV2 and J usage is TRBJ2-7, with D unclear. Per germline, CDR1 SNHLY and CDR2 FYNNEI. This CDR3 is built from 13 residues. V gave up 6 bases and J gave up 4 bases, with 13 bases separating them. CDR3 protein: CASSGDHEYEQYF. As DNA, the CDR3 is TGTGCCAGCAGCGGAGACCACGAATACGAGCAGTACTTC.

V gene TRBV28 combines with J gene TRBJ1-3; D is ambiguous. V lost 4 bases and J 1 base, leaving 5 bases between the germline ends. From germline, CDR1 is MDHEN and CDR2 SYDVKM. The CDR3 spans 13 residues. The CDR3 DNA is TGTGCCAGCAGTTGGGGATCTGGAAACACCATATATTTT. Translation gives CASSWGSGNTIYF.

This clonotype was detected ten times or more. The CDR3 nucleotides are TGCGCCAGCAGCTTGGGTACCTCCCACTCCCCAGATACGCAGTATTTT. Amino acids: CASSLGTSHSPDTQYF. V usage is TRBV5-1 and J usage is TRBJ2-3, with D hard to call. Trimming shortened V by 0 bases and J by 4 bases, and 15 bases separated the two germline ends. The CDR3 covers 16 residues. Per the germline V gene, CDR1 is SGHRS and CDR2 is YFSETQ.

Note on this clonotype: A much larger clonotype is one base distant, so this may be a read error. The chain recombines TRBV6-1 with TRBJ1-5, with D perhaps matching TRBD1 (6 bases). The DNA end is a closer match to TRBJ2-3, so the J assignment may be wrong. Germline CDR1 is MNHNS and CDR2 is SASEGT. The CDR3 is 15 amino acids. DNA for the CDR3: TGTGCCAGCTACAGCTGGACAGCTAGCAATCAGCCCCAGTATTTT. Translated: CASYSWTASNQPQYF.

The chain joins TRBV28 to TRBJ2-5; 12 bases line up with TRBD2. The trim removed 4 bases at V and 7 bases at J, leaving 10 bases unmatched. Germline V CDR1 and CDR2: MDHEN, SYDVKM. The CDR3 covers 16 residues. Written as DNA, the CDR3 is TGTGCCAGCAGTTCTCCTAGCGGGGGGGCCTTTGGGACCCAGTACTTC. It translates to CASSSPSGGAFGTQYF.

This clonotype was detected a few times. The J gene is TRBJ1-1, the V gene TRBV10-2; the D is unclear. The length of the CDR3 is 12 residues. The V and J ends lost 4 bases and 6 bases respectively, with 9 bases between them. CDR1 and CDR2 (germline): WSHSY, SAAADI. The CDR3 bases are TGCGCCAGCAGTGCAACGGCTCCTGAAGCTTTCTTT. Translated: CASSATAPEAFF.

This clonotype was observed a handful of times. This chain joins TRBV20-1 and TRBJ1-6; D is ambiguous. CDR1 is DFQATT, CDR2 SNEGSKA, per germline (reference sequence). V was pared by 8 bases and J by 7 bases, with 15 bases between. The CDR3 has 13 residues. The CDR3 coding sequence is TGCAGTACCTCGGGAAGGCTAAATTCACCCCTCCACTTT. The encoded protein is CSTSGRLNSPLHF.

There are many counts of this clonotype. The V gene is TRBV10-2, the J gene TRBJ2-7; D ambiguous. Trimming took 2 bases from V and 0 from J, leaving 11 bases between them. The CDR3 has 15 residues. CDR1 WSHSY and CDR2 SAAADI come from the germline V gene. The CDR3 loop reads CASSEPGTASYEQYF. CDR3 coding DNA: TGCGCCAGCAGTGAGCCCGGAACGGCCTCCTACGAGCAGTACTTC.

In this sample, this clonotype turned up many times. The chain employs TRBV18 and TRBJ2-7, with D possibly being TRBD1 (6 bases). The V gene's germline CDR1 is KGHSH and CDR2 LQKENI. The CDR3 covers 13 residues. V shed 4 bases and J shed 6 bases, with 13 bases lying between them. The DNA of the CDR3 is TGTGCCAGCTCACTAGACAGGTCGCGCGAGCAGTACTTC. The encoded protein is CASSLDRSREQYF.

At least ten counts were recorded for this clonotype. The V gene is TRBV7-2, the J gene TRBJ2-1; D perhaps matches TRBD2 (5 bases). Trimming pared 0 bases from V and 7 bases from J, leaving 13 bases between. Germline CDR1 reads SGHTA; CDR2 reads FQGNSA. The CDR3 runs to 15 residues. CDR3 protein: CASSLAWAPGNEQFF. The CDR3 DNA reads TGTGCCAGCAGCTTAGCCTGGGCCCCGGGGAATGAGCAGTTCTTC. Based on the CDR3 plus reference TRBV7-2 and TRBJ2-1, the full variable domain is GAGVSQSPSNKVTEKGKDVELRCDPISGHTALYWYRQSLGQGLEFLIYFQGNSAPDKSGLPSDRFSAERTGGSVSTLTIQRTQQEDSAVYLCASSLAWAPGNEQFFGPGTRLTVL.

This clonotype appeared many times. The CDR3 sequence is CASSSFPRTGSTDTQYF. The DNA of the CDR3 is TGTGCCAGCAGTTCATTTCCCCGGACAGGGAGCACAGATACGCAGTATTTT. The V gene is TRBV6-2 or TRBV6-3, the J gene TRBJ2-3, with 8 bases identical to TRBD1. Germline-derived CDR1 and CDR2 are MNHEY and SVGEGT. CDR3 length: 17 residues. Trimming took 4 bases from V and 0 from J; bases not matched to a gene: 9.

Regarding this clonotype: This probably arose from a read error, given a far larger clone one base away. This chain links TRBV7-8 with TRBJ2-7; no reliable D call. Gene TRBJ2-5 matches the end of the DNA better, so the J call may be wrong. The CDR3 is 15 amino acids. Germline-derived CDR1 and CDR2 are SGHVS and FQNEAQ. The CDR3 coding sequence is TGTGCCAGCAGCCCCCCCTCAGCAAACCAAGAGACCCAGTACTTC. The encoded protein is CASSPPSANQETQYF.

The rearrangement joins TRBV6-2 or TRBV6-3 to TRBJ2-5, with unresolved D. V was clipped by 4 bases and J by 5 bases, with 2 bases between them. Per germline, CDR1 MNHEY and CDR2 SVGEGT. The CDR3 covers 10 residues. The CDR3 region is CASSWETQYF. In DNA form, the CDR3 reads TGTGCCAGCAGTTGGGAGACCCAGTACTTC.